Reported below is one T cell receptor (beta chain). What it binds is not known. Germline V gives CDR1 SGHRS, CDR2 YFSETQ. The CDR3 contains 14 residues. V trimming: 1 base; J trimming: 0 bases; junction bases outside the gene matches: 1. The source of the sample is a study of T cell responses to AZD1222 COVID-19 vaccine. Profiling relied on immunoSEQ multiplex PCR, and the TCRdb table lists in-frame clones only, not all of them. The sample consists of around 99,000 clones, 87% of them appearing once. Findings of the study overall: Baseline testing showed seropositivity in only a handful of AZD1222 recipients.

V gene TRBV5-1 combines with J gene TRBJ2-7, with 7 bases identical to TRBD1. The source is an adult who received the AZD1222 COVID-19 vaccine. The sequenced sample was peripheral blood, obtained 28 days after the second AZD1222 dose. CDR3 nucleotide sequence: TGCGCCAGCAGCTTGTGGACAGGCTCCTACGAGCAGTACTTC. It translates to CASSLWTGSYEQYF.